This TCR beta chain was sequenced for a study of blood T cell repertoires in COVID-19. The germline gives CDR1 SGHVS, CDR2 FNYEAQ. Trimming removed 4 bases from V and 4 bases from J, with 10 bases in between. This CDR3 has 14 residues. Data came from immunoSEQ multiplex PCR; TCRdb stores just in-frame clones and leaves some out. This repertoire shows fewer than 200,000 clones, 80% to 90% found once; its top ten account for just under 4%. This sequence joins TRBV7-6 and TRBJ2-2; TRBD1 is a possible D gene (5 bases). This sequence originates from an older woman who had recovered from COVID-19. The sample taken for sequencing was peripheral blood. CDR3 nucleotide sequence: TGTGCCAGCAGCTCAGGGTTGGGCACCGGGGAGCTGTTTTTT. This codes for CASSSGLGTGELFF. The variable domain in full, with the rest retrieved from reference TRBV7-6 and TRBJ2-2, is GAGVSQSPRYKVTKRGQDVALRCDPISGHVSLYWYRQALGQGPEFLTYFNYEAQQDKSGLPNDRFSAERPEGSISTLTIQRTEQRDSAMYRCASSSGLGTGELFFGEGSRLTVL.